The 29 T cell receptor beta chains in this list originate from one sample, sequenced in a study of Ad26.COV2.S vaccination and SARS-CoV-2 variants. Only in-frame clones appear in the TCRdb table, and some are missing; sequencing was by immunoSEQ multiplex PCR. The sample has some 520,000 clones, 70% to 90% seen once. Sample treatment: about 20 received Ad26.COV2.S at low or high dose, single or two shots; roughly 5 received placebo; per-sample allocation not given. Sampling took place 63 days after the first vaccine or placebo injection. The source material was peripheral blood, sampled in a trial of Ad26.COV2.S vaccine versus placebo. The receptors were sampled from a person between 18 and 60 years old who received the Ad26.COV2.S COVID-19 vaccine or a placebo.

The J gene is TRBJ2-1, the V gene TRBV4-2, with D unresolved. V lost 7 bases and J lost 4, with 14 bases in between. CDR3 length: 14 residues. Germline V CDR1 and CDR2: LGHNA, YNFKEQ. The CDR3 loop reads CASNPTRQYNEQFF. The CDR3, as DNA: TGTGCCAGCAACCCGACACGCCAATACAATGAGCAGTTCTTC.

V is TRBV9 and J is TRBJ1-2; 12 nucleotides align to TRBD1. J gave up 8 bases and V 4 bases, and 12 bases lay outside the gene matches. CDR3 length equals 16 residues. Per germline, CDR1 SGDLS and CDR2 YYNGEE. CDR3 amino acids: CASSPGGTGGAGGYTF. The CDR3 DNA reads TGTGCCAGCAGCCCCGGGGGGACAGGGGGCGCCGGCGGCTACACCTTC. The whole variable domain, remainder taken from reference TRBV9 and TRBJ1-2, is DSGVTQTPKHLITATGQRVTLRCSPRSGDLSVYWYQQSLDQGLQFLIQYYNGEERAKGNILERFSAQQFPDLHSELNLSSLELGDSALYFCASSPGGTGGAGGYTFGSGTRLTVV.

The CDR3 nucleotides read TGTGCCAGCAGCTCGACGGACAGGGCAGGGGGGGGCTACACCTTC. Its protein product is CASSSTDRAGGGYTF. The rearrangement uses TRBV5-4 and TRBJ1-2, with TRBD1 matching over 8 bases. J lost 8 bases, V lost 3 bases, and 12 bases had no gene match. This CDR3 region has 15 residues. CDR1 is SGHNT and CDR2 is YYREEE in the germline V gene (reference sequence).

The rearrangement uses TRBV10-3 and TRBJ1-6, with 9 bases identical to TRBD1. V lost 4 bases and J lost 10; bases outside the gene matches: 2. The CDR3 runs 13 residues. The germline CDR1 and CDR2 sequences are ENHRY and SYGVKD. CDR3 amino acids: CAISGDRDSPLHF. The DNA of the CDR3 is TGTGCCATCAGTGGGGACAGGGACTCACCCCTCCACTTT.

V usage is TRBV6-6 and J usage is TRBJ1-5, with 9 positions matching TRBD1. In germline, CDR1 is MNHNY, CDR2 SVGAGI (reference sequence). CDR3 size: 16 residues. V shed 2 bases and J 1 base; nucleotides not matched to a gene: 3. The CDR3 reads CASSYVQGASNQPQHF. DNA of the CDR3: TGTGCCAGCAGTTACGTACAGGGGGCCAGCAATCAGCCCCAGCATTTT.

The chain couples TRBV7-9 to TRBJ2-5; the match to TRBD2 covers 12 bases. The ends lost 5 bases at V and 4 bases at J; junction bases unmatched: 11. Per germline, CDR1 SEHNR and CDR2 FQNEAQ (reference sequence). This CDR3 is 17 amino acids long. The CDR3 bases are TGTGCCAGCAGCCACAGGCCCGGACTAGCGGGGATAGAGACCCAGTACTTC. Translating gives CASSHRPGLAGIETQYF.

CDR3 in DNA: TGCGCCAGCAGCATGGAGTATTCCGGGGAGCTGTTTTTT. It specifies CASSMEYSGELFF. This sequence joins TRBV5-1 and TRBJ2-2; D uncertain. V was clipped by 4 bases and J by 6 bases, with 10 bases between them. In germline, CDR1 is SGHRS, CDR2 YFSETQ. The CDR3 length is 13 residues.

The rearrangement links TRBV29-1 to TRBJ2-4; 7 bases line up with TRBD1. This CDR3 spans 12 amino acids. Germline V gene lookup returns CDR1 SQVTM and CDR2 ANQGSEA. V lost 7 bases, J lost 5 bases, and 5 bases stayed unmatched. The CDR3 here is CSAGTAENIQYF. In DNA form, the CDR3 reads TGCAGCGCAGGGACAGCTGAAAACATTCAGTACTTC.

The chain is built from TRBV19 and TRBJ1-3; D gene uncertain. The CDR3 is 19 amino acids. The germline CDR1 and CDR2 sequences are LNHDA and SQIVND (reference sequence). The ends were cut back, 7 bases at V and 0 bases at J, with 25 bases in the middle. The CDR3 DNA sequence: TGTGCCAGTACGATAGGGAGAAGCTCGGTGTGGAACTCTGGAAACACCATATATTTT. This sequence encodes CASTIGRSSVWNSGNTIYF.

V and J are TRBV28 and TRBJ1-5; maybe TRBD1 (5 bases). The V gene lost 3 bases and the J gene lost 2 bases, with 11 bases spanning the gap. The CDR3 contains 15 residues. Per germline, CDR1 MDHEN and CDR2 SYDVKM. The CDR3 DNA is TGTGCCAGCAGTTTTCAAGGGGCCGGCAATCAGCCCCAGCATTTT. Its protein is CASSFQGAGNQPQHF. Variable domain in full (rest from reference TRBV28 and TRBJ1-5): DVKVTQSSRYLVKRTGEKVFLECVQDMDHENMFWYRQDPGLGLRLIYFSYDVKMKEKGDIPEGYSVSREKKERFSLILESASTNQTSMYLCASSFQGAGNQPQHFGDGTRLSIL.

In nucleotides, the CDR3 is TGTGCCTGGAGTGTACGCCGGTCAGAGGAAGCTTTCTTT. Translated: CAWSVRRSEEAFF. The V gene is TRBV30, the J gene TRBJ1-1, with unresolved D. Trimming cost V 0 bases and J 8 bases, with 13 bases left between them. The germline CDR1 and CDR2 sequences are GTSNPN and SVGIG (reference sequence). CDR3 length: 13 amino acids.

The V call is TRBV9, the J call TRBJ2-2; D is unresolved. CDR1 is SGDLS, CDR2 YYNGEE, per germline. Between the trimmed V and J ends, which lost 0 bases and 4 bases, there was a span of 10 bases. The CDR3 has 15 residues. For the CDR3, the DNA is TGTGCCAGCAGCGTAGCCGGGTCGAGCACCGGGGAGCTGTTTTTT. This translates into CASSVAGSSTGELFF.

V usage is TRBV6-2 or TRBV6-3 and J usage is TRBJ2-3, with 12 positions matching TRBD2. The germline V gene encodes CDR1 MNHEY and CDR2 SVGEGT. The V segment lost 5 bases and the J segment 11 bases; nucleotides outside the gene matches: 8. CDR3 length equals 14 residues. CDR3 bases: TGTGCCAGCAGTCCCCATCTGACTAGCGGGGGGCAGTATTTT. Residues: CASSPHLTSGGQYF.

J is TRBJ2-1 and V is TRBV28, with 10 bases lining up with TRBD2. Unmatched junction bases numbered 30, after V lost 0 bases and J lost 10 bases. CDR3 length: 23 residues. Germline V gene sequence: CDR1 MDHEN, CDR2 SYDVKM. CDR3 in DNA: TGTGCCAGCAGTTTATGGGGTTTCGCGGCGCTTGGTAGAAGCGGGAGGGAGGGAGAAGAGCAGTTCTTC. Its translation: CASSLWGFAALGRSGREGEEQFF.

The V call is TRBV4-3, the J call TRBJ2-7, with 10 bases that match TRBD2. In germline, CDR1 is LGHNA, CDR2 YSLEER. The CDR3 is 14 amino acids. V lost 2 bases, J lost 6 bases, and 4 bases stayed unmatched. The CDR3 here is CASSQLAGAGEQYF. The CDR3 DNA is TGCGCCAGCAGCCAACTAGCGGGAGCGGGCGAGCAGTACTTC.

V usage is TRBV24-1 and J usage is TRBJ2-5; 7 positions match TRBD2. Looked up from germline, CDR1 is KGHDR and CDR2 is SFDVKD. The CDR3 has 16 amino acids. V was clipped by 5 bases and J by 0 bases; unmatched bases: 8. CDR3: CATSAITGRHQETQYF. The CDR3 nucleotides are TGTGCCACCAGTGCCATTACCGGGAGGCACCAAGAGACCCAGTACTTC.

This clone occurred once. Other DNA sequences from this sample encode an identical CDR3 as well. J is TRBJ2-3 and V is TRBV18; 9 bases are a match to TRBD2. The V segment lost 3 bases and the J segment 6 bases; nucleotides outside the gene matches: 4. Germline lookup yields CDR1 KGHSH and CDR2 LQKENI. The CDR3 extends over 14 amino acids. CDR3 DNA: TGTGCCAGCTCACCCCTAGCGGGAACGGATACGCAGTATTTT. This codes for CASSPLAGTDTQYF.

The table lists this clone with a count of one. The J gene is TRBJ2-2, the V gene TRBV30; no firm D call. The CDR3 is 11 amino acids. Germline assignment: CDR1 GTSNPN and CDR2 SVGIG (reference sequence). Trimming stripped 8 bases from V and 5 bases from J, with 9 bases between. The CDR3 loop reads CARKSTGELFF. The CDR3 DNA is TGTGCCAGAAAATCGACCGGGGAGCTGTTTTTT.

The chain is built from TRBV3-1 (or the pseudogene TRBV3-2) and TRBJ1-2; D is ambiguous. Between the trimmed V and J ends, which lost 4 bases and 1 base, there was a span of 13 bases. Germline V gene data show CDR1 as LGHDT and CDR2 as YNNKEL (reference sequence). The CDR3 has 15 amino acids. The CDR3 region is CASSLLGSYNYGYTF. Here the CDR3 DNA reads TGTGCCAGCAGCCTACTTGGGTCTTATAACTATGGCTACACCTTC.

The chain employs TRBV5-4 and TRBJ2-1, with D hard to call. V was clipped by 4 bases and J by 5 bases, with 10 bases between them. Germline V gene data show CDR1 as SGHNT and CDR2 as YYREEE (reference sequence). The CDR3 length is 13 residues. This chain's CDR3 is CASSGSINNEQFF. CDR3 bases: TGTGCCAGCAGCGGGTCGATCAACAATGAGCAGTTCTTC.

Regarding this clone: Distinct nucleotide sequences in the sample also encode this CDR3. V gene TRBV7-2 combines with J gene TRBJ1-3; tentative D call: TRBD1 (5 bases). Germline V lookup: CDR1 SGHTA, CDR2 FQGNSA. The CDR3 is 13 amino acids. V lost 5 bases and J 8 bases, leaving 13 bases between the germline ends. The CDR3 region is CASSPGRGYTIYF. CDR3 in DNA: TGTGCCAGCAGCCCCGGGCGGGGGTACACCATATATTTT.

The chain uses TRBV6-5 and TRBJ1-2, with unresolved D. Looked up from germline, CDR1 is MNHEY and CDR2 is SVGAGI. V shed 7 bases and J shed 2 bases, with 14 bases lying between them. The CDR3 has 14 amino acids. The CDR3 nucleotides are TGTGCCAGCATTGGCACCCGAGGGAACTATGGCTACACCTTC. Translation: CASIGTRGNYGYTF.

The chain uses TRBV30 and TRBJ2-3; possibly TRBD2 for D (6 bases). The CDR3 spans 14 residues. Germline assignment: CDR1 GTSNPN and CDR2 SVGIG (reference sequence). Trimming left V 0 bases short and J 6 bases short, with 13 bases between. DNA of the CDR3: TGTGCCTGGAGTGTAAGCAGGGAGGTGGATACGCAGTATTTT. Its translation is CAWSVSREVDTQYF.

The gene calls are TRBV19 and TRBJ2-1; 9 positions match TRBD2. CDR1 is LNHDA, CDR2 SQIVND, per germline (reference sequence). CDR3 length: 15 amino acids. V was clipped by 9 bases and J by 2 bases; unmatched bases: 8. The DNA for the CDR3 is TGTGCCAGCGCCAGCGGGAGGAACCCCTACAATGAGCAGTTCTTC. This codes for CASASGRNPYNEQFF.

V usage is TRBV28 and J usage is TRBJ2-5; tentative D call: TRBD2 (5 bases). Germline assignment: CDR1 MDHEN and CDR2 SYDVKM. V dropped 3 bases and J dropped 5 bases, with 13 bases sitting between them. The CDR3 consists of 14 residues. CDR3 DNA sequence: TGTGCCAGCAGTTTTTCGAGGGAGTCGGAGACCCAGTACTTC. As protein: CASSFSRESETQYF. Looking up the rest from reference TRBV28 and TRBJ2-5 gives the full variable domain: DVKVTQSSRYLVKRTGEKVFLECVQDMDHENMFWYRQDPGLGLRLIYFSYDVKMKEKGDIPEGYSVSREKKERFSLILESASTNQTSMYLCASSFSRESETQYFGPGTRLLVL.

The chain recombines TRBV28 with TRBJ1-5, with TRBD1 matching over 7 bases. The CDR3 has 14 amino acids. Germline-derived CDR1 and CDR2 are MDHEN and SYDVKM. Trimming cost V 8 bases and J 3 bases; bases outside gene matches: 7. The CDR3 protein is CASGTDSLNQPQHF. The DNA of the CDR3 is TGTGCCAGCGGGACAGATAGCCTCAATCAGCCCCAGCATTTT.

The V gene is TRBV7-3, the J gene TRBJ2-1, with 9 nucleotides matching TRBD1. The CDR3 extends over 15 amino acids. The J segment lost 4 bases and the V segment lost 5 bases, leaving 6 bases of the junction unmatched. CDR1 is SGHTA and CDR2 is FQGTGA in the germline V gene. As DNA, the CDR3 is TGTGCCAGCAGCACAGGGGGCCGTCCTTACAATGAGCAGTTCTTC. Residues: CASSTGGRPYNEQFF.

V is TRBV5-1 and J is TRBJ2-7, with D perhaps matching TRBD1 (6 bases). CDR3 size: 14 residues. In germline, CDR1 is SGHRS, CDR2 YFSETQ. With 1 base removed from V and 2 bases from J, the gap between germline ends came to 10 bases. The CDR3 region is CASSLLGHTYEQYF. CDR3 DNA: TGCGCCAGCAGCTTGCTGGGACACACCTACGAGCAGTACTTC.

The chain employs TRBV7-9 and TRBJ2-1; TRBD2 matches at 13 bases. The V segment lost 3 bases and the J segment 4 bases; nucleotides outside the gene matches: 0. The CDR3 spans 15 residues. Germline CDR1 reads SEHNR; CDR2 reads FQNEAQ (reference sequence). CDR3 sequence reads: CASSLTSGRYNEQFF. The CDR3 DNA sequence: TGTGCCAGCAGCTTGACTAGCGGGAGGTACAATGAGCAGTTCTTC.